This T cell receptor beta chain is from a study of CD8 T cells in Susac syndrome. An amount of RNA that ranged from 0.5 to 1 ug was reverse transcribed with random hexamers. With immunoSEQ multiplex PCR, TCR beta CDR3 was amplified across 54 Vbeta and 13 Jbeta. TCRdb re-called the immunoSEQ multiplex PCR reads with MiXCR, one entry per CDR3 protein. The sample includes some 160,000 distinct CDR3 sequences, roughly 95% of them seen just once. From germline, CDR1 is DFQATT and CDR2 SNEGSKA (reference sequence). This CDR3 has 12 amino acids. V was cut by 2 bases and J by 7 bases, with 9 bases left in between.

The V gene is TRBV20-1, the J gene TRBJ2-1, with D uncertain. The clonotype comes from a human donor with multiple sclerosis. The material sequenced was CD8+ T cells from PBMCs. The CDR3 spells CSARRRRNEQFF. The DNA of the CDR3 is TGCAGTGCTAGACGGCGTAGAAATGAGCAGTTCTTC.